The next 20 T cell receptor beta chains were all read from a single sample in a study of metastatic and nonmetastatic thyroid tumors. Thyroid surgery had not been preceded by any treatment in any patient. Using MiXCR, TCRdb re-called clones from the PCR reads. The sample includes 50,000 to 60,000 clones, around a sixth of them seen just once. The specimen was blood. Receptors originate from a female donor with papillary thyroid cancer or a benign thyroid nodule (not recorded which). Some clones in this sample may be carry-over from other donors' samples.

This clone was counted many times. The chain uses TRBV3-1 and TRBJ1-2; D might be TRBD1 (6 bases). V was shortened by 4 bases and J by 4 bases, with 10 bases between the two germline ends. This CDR3 region has 13 residues. Germline-derived CDR1 and CDR2 are LGHDT and YNNKEL (reference sequence). The CDR3 here is CASSPTGSYGYTF. The CDR3 DNA reads TGTGCCAGCAGCCCGACAGGTAGCTATGGCTACACCTTC.

A few counts support this clone. The genes are TRBV6-2 or TRBV6-3 and TRBJ2-2, with 10 bases aligning to TRBD1. V gave up 4 bases and J gave up 1 base; unmatched junction bases: 9. The CDR3 has 18 amino acids. Germline V gene data show CDR1 as MNHEY and CDR2 as SVGEGT. The DNA of the CDR3 is TGTGCCAGCAGTTTACTGGAGACAGGGGGCAGGAACACCGGGGAGCTGTTTTTT. It encodes CASSLLETGGRNTGELFF.

This clone has at least ten counts. The rearrangement uses TRBV28 and TRBJ1-2, with 8 bases fitting TRBD1. The CDR3 sequence is 15 residues long. V gave up 5 bases and J gave up 7 bases; unmatched junction bases: 12. The germline V gene has CDR1 MDHEN and CDR2 SYDVKM. This chain's CDR3 is CASSPLQGQVFGYTF. In nucleotides, the CDR3 is TGTGCCAGCAGTCCCCTGCAGGGACAGGTTTTTGGCTACACCTTC.

This clone came up many times. CDR3 nucleotide sequence: TGCAGTGCTACCCCAGGGGGATCCTACAATGAGCAGTTCTTC. It specifies CSATPGGSYNEQFF. The rearrangement uses TRBV20-1 and TRBJ2-1; 7 bases agree with TRBD1. This CDR3 is 14 amino acids long. Germline CDR1 reads DFQATT; CDR2 reads SNEGSKA (reference sequence). J lost 1 base, V lost 4 bases, and 4 bases had no gene match.

On this clone itself: A junction end diverges from the germline sequence, so it may reflect a read error. This sequence joins TRBV20-1 and TRBJ1-4, with TRBD1 as a possible D gene (6 bases). The length of the CDR3 is 13 residues. CDR1 DFQATT and CDR2 SNEGSKA come from the germline V gene (reference sequence). CDR3: CGASRRTDEKLFF. CDR3 bases: TGCGGTGCCAGTCGCCGGACAGATGAAAAACTGTTTTTT.

This clone was recorded many times. The chain couples TRBV6-1 to TRBJ2-1, with 12 bases that match TRBD1. Germline V gene lookup returns CDR1 MNHNS and CDR2 SASEGT. Trimming took 6 bases from V and 6 from J; bases not matched to a gene: 3. The CDR3 consists of 14 residues. CDR3 sequence: CASRGTGGINEQFF. The CDR3 DNA sequence: TGTGCCAGCAGAGGGACAGGGGGCATCAATGAGCAGTTCTTC.

This clone was detected ten times or more. This sequence joins TRBV19 and TRBJ2-3; maybe TRBD1 (5 bases). V was cut by 9 bases and J by 6 bases, with 19 bases left in between. Germline lookup yields CDR1 LNHDA and CDR2 SQIVND (reference sequence). This CDR3 spans 14 amino acids. The CDR3, as DNA: TGTGCCAGCCATACCTCTGGGGCGGAGGATACGCAGTATTTT. The encoded protein is CASHTSGAEDTQYF.

This sequence joins TRBV20-1 and TRBJ1-2; 8 nucleotides agree with TRBD1. In germline, CDR1 is DFQATT, CDR2 SNEGSKA (reference sequence). V was clipped by 7 bases and J by 4 bases; unmatched bases: 8. This CDR3 is built from 13 residues. The CDR3 loop is CSGLTGDGYGYTF. The CDR3 DNA reads as TGCAGTGGCTTGACAGGGGACGGCTATGGCTACACCTTC.

This clone was seen only a few times. This sequence may be a read error, since a much larger clone differs from it by one base. V gene TRBV20-1 combines with J gene TRBJ2-3; possibly TRBD2 for D (6 bases). This CDR3 is built from 13 residues. Germline V gives CDR1 DFQATT, CDR2 SNEGSKA (reference sequence). Written as DNA, the CDR3 is TGCAGTGCTTCTCTTACTAGCACATATACGCAGTATTTT. This gives the protein CSASLTSTYTQYF.

This clone was counted ten times or more. CDR3 nucleotide sequence: TGCGCCAGCAGCCAAGAAGAGACTAGCCTCCCAGATACGCAGTATTTT. Protein sequence: CASSQEETSLPDTQYF. The chain links TRBV4-1 to TRBJ2-3; 7 positions match TRBD2. This CDR3 has 16 amino acids. Trimming cost V 0 bases and J 4 bases; bases outside gene matches: 7. CDR1 and CDR2 (germline): MGHRA, YSYEKL.

This clone was observed a few times. The chain couples TRBV27 to TRBJ1-3; D unresolved. The CDR3 totals 16 residues. Germline CDR1 is MNHEY and CDR2 is SMNVEV (reference sequence). Deletions cut 3 bases from V and 0 bases from J, with 12 bases between. The CDR3 region is CASSFAGRGSGNTIYF. Written as DNA, the CDR3 is TGTGCCAGCAGTTTCGCCGGCCGCGGCTCTGGAAACACCATATATTTT.

This clone was seen at least ten times. The gene calls are TRBV11-1 and TRBJ2-7; no clear D. The CDR3 runs 14 residues. Looked up from germline, CDR1 is SGHAT and CDR2 is FQDESV (reference sequence). V lost 1 base to trimming and J lost 4 bases, with 11 bases between them. The CDR3 DNA reads TGTGCCAGCAGCTTAGAGGTCAGGAATTACGAGCAGTACTTC. Its translation: CASSLEVRNYEQYF.

The chain joins TRBV11-2 to TRBJ2-5, with 8 bases that match TRBD1. The V gene's germline CDR1 is SGHAT and CDR2 FQNNGV. The CDR3 spans 14 residues. V shed 5 bases and J 5 bases; nucleotides not matched to a gene: 7. CDR3 bases: TGTGCCAGCAGCACTTTGGACAGGGATGAGACCCAGTACTTC. This gives the protein CASSTLDRDETQYF.

As concerns this clone: A much larger clone differs by one base, so this may be a read error. Distinct nucleotide sequences in the sample also encode this CDR3. The chain links TRBV10-1 to TRBJ2-3; D gene unclear. This CDR3 is built from 13 residues. Germline values: CDR1 WNHNN, CDR2 SYGVQD (reference sequence). The DNA for the CDR3 is TGCGCCAGTAGTGAACCGGGCACAGATACGCAGTACTTT. This gives the protein CASSEPGTDTQYF.

This clone came up many times. The chain uses TRBV20-1 and TRBJ2-7, with 11 bases aligning to TRBD2. CDR3 length: 14 amino acids. Germline V gene lookup returns CDR1 DFQATT and CDR2 SNEGSKA (reference sequence). V lost 3 bases to trimming and J lost 6 bases; unmatched junction nucleotides: 7. Here the CDR3 reads CSARGISGRVEQYF. The CDR3 coding sequence is TGCAGTGCTAGGGGGATTAGCGGGAGGGTCGAGCAGTACTTC.

This clone has ten or more counts. This may be a read error: a much more frequent sequence differs by one nucleotide. This sequence joins TRBV28 and TRBJ2-3; TRBD2 matches at 11 bases. CDR1 and CDR2 from the germline V gene are MDHEN and SYDVKM. CDR3 length: 16 residues. V dropped 7 bases and J dropped 2; count of bases not matched to a gene: 8. CDR3 region: CASILGTSGNTDTQYF. DNA of the CDR3: TGTGCCAGCATCCTTGGGACTAGCGGAAACACAGATACGCAGTATTTT.

This clone has at least ten counts. The genes are TRBV6-2 or TRBV6-3 and TRBJ1-5; maybe TRBD1 (6 bases). The CDR3 length is 15 residues. In germline, CDR1 is MNHEY, CDR2 SVGEGT. V was pared by 2 bases and J by 7 bases, with 15 bases between. The CDR3 DNA reads as TGTGCCAGCAGTTACGTATGGGGGGCACGGCAGCCCCAGCATTTT. This encodes CASSYVWGARQPQHF.

Worth noting for this clone: This may stem from a read error, because a much larger clone lies one nucleotide away. V and J are TRBV4-1 and TRBJ2-3; D not resolved. Per germline, CDR1 MGHRA and CDR2 YSYEKL. Trimming left V 0 bases short and J 11 bases short, with 15 bases between. The CDR3 covers 14 residues. CDR3 sequence reads: CASSQEEGILRQYF. Written as DNA, the CDR3 is TGCGCCAGCAGCCAAGAAGAAGGGATTCTACGGCAGTATTTT.

This clone was counted only a few times. The gene calls are TRBV6-5 and TRBJ2-3, with 10 nucleotides matching TRBD2. Germline CDR1 reads MNHEY; CDR2 reads SVGAGI. This CDR3 has 14 amino acids. V dropped 5 bases and J dropped 6; count of bases not matched to a gene: 5. As DNA, the CDR3 is TGTGCCAGCAGTACTAGCGGGATGGCTGATACGCAGTATTTT. Amino acids: CASSTSGMADTQYF.

The gene calls are TRBV5-1 and TRBJ2-6; no firm D call. The germline V and J ends were trimmed by 7 bases and 0 bases, with 11 bases remaining between them. CDR1 and CDR2 from the germline V gene are SGHRS and YFSETQ. The CDR3 has 15 residues. The DNA for the CDR3 is TGCGCCAGCGAAAAGGGCGCCTCTGGGGCCAACGTCCTGACTTTC. This sequence encodes CASEKGASGANVLTF. Full variable domain (rest looked up from reference TRBV5-1 and TRBJ2-6): KAGVTQTPRYLIKTRGQQVTLSCSPISGHRSVSWYQQTPGQGLQFLFEYFSETQRNKGNFPGRFSGRQFSNSRSEMNVSTLELGDSALYLCASEKGASGANVLTFGAGSRLTVL.